This T cell receptor beta chain was captured by sequencing in a study of CD8+ T cells in alopecia areata. Trimming removed 3 bases from V and 2 bases from J; junction bases left unmatched: 5. The CDR3 runs to 14 residues. The V gene's germline CDR1 is SQVTM and CDR2 ANQGSEA. In each case, RNA was isolated and then reverse transcribed into cDNA as the sequencing template. Generated by immunoSEQ multiplex PCR, the TCRdb table keeps only in-frame clones and is missing some. The sample records 150,000 or so clones, about 61% being singletons. Treatment described: oral pan-JAK inhibitor, 5-10 mg twice daily.

The V and J genes are TRBV29-1 and TRBJ1-2; 8 bases align to TRBD1. Sequencing was performed on CD4+ T cells sorted from blood, taken at approximately week 61, from a patient treated with tofacitinib. This clonotype originated in a human donor with alopecia areata. DNA for the CDR3: TGCAGCGTTGAGGACAGGGTACGGAACTATGGCTACACCTTC. This gives the protein CSVEDRVRNYGYTF.